This TCR beta chain was sequenced for a study of T-cell reconstitution after alpha-beta-depleted transplantation in children. The CDR3 has 15 residues. Trimming took off 0 bases at V and 7 bases at J, with 13 bases between the two ends. Per germline, CDR1 SGHAT and CDR2 FQNNGV. Library preparation (for TCRbeta) was performed with unique molecular identifiers. From the PCR reads, TCRdb called clonotypes with MiXCR, one entry per CDR3 protein. This table has about 460,000 distinct CDR3 sequences, about an eighth appearing once. This clonotype was found many times. The V gene is TRBV11-2, the J gene TRBJ2-1; D is undetermined. The sequence was collected from a human donor who donated a stem cell graft to a child with combined immunodeficiency. The sequencing here drew on PBMCs from the stem cell graft donor, taken from the stem cell graft. CDR3 amino acids: CASSLEVVWGNEQFF. CDR3 nucleotide sequence: TGTGCCAGCAGCTTAGAGGTAGTCTGGGGAAATGAGCAGTTCTTC.